The present entry profiles one T cell receptor beta chain with its context. The antigen remains unidentified. Germline lookup yields CDR1 SGHRS and CDR2 YFSETQ. Trimming removed 4 bases from V and 7 bases from J, with 15 bases in between. The CDR3 covers 14 residues. Ahead of sequencing, the ViraFEST assay grew antigen-specific CD4+ T cells using viral peptide pools. Following 10 days of culture, CD4+ T cells were isolated. All vaccine recipients tested negative for nucleocapsid antibodies and had never contracted SARS-CoV-2 infection. The entry originates in a study of vaccination effects on CD4 cells after COVID-19. The data were produced by immunoSEQ multiplex PCR, yet TCRdb's version contains in-frame clones alone and is incomplete. The table includes about 40,000 clones, about three fifths detected once.

The V call is TRBV5-1, the J call TRBJ1-5; D gene ambiguous. The sequencing used CD4+ T cells from PBMCs cultured with HCoV-OC43 spike peptides, collected before COVID-19 vaccination. Subset noted: HCoV-OC43 spike overlapping peptide pool stimulation. This TCR was recovered from a human donor who received a COVID-19 vaccine. CDR3 sequence (DNA): TGCGCCAGCAGCGTGACTGGAGAGCAGCAGCCCCAGCATTTT. Its protein product is CASSVTGEQQPQHF.